The 14 T cell receptor beta chains presented below share a single source sample, sequenced in a study of cytomegalovirus exposure and HLA in healthy donors. In the PCR, 60 Vbeta and 13 Jbeta primers were used. This table comes from immunoSEQ multiplex PCR, and its TCRdb copy is limited to in-frame clones, with some not included. Of about 120,000 clones in the sample, 15% to 19% are singletons; the top ten hold 1.9%. Source material: PBMCs. The receptors were sampled from a woman younger than 30 in good health and CMV-seronegative.

This chain links TRBV29-1 with TRBJ1-1; D unresolved. The CDR3 totals 14 residues. CDR1 is SQVTM, CDR2 ANQGSEA, per germline. Trimming stripped 7 bases from V and 0 bases from J, with 15 bases between. CDR3 sequence: CSAAGSRMNTEAFF. The CDR3, as DNA: TGCAGCGCCGCCGGGTCCCGTATGAACACTGAAGCTTTCTTT.

The chain carries TRBV29-1 and TRBJ1-1; TRBD1 might be the D (6 bases). The CDR3 totals 13 residues. Per the germline V gene, CDR1 is SQVTM and CDR2 is ANQGSEA. V was pared by 7 bases and J by 5 bases, with 17 bases between. Written as DNA, the CDR3 is TGCAGCGCATATGGACAGAAAAAAACTGAAGCTTTCTTT. This encodes CSAYGQKKTEAFF.

This clone turned up a few times. The rearrangement links TRBV19 to TRBJ1-2, with 8 bases identical to TRBD1. This CDR3 has 13 residues. CDR1 LNHDA and CDR2 SQIVND come from the germline V gene (reference sequence). Trimming cost V 7 bases and J 6 bases; bases outside gene matches: 7. CDR3 residues: CASILTGANGYTF. In DNA, the CDR3 is TGTGCCAGTATCTTGACAGGGGCGAATGGCTACACCTTC.

The chain couples TRBV2 to TRBJ2-1, with 13 nucleotides matching TRBD2. In germline, CDR1 is SNHLY, CDR2 FYNNEI. The V and J ends lost 5 bases and 8 bases, in that order; junction bases with no gene match: 6. The CDR3 is made up of 15 amino acids. This CDR3 is CASSPGTSGTYEQFF. CDR3 nucleotide sequence: TGTGCCAGCAGTCCCGGGACTAGCGGGACATATGAGCAGTTCTTC.

This clone has just a few counts. This chain links TRBV6-5 with TRBJ2-7; 7 positions match TRBD1. The CDR3 covers 15 residues. Germline V gives CDR1 MNHEY, CDR2 SVGAGI. The V and J ends lost 7 bases and 0 bases, in that order; junction bases with no gene match: 9. Here the CDR3 DNA reads TGTGCCAGCAAGGGACAGCCGCTAAGCTCCTACGAGCAGTACTTC. It is translated as CASKGQPLSSYEQYF.

The gene calls are TRBV5-1 and TRBJ2-1, with 11 positions matching TRBD2. The V segment lost 2 bases and the J segment 4 bases; nucleotides outside the gene matches: 8. The germline V gene encodes CDR1 SGHRS and CDR2 YFSETQ. This CDR3 has 17 residues. CDR3: CASSLSLAGGHYNEQFF. In DNA form, the CDR3 reads TGCGCCAGCAGCTTATCCCTAGCGGGGGGCCATTACAATGAGCAGTTCTTC.

This clone was seen a single time. CDR3 sequence reads: CASSLGGTSPYLNIQYF. As DNA, the CDR3 is TGTGCCAGCAGCTTGGGAGGGACTTCCCCCTACCTTAACATTCAGTACTTC. V gene TRBV5-5 combines with J gene TRBJ2-4, with D possibly being TRBD2 (6 bases). This CDR3 has 17 residues. Trimming shortened V by 0 bases and J by 7 bases, and 20 bases separated the two germline ends. Germline V gene lookup returns CDR1 SGHKS and CDR2 YYEKEE (reference sequence). Combining the CDR3 with reference TRBV5-5 and TRBJ2-4 gives the whole variable domain DAGVTQSPTHLIKTRGQQVTLRCSPISGHKSVSWYQQVLGQGPQFIFQYYEKEERGRGNFPDRFSARQFPNYSSELNVNALLLGDSALYLCASSLGGTSPYLNIQYFGAGTRLSVL.

The chain recombines TRBV5-1 with TRBJ2-1; 9 bases fit TRBD1. CDR1 is SGHRS and CDR2 is YFSETQ in the germline V gene. The CDR3 totals 15 residues. Unmatched junction bases numbered 4, after V lost 4 bases and J lost 2 bases. CDR3 region: CASSVTGGPYNEQFF. Here the CDR3 DNA reads TGCGCCAGCAGCGTGACAGGGGGTCCCTACAATGAGCAGTTCTTC. The full variable domain, its missing parts supplied by reference TRBV5-1 and TRBJ2-1, is KAGVTQTPRYLIKTRGQQVTLSCSPISGHRSVSWYQQTPGQGLQFLFEYFSETQRNKGNFPGRFSGRQFSNSRSEMNVSTLELGDSALYLCASSVTGGPYNEQFFGPGTRLTVL.

This sequence joins TRBV6-1 and TRBJ1-2, with TRBD1 matching 7 bases. Trimming removed 3 bases from V and 7 bases from J; junction bases left unmatched: 11. This CDR3 contains 15 residues. CDR1 MNHNS and CDR2 SASEGT come from the germline V gene. CDR3 DNA: TGTGCCAGCAGTGACGGCAGGGGGTTATCAGGTGGCTACACCTTC. Its protein product is CASSDGRGLSGGYTF.

This clone was seen only a few times. The chain joins TRBV2 to TRBJ1-1; a weak D match, TRBD1 (6 bases). Looked up from germline, CDR1 is SNHLY and CDR2 is FYNNEI. The CDR3 length is 16 residues. V lost 4 bases and J lost 0, with 15 bases in between. Written as DNA, the CDR3 is TGTGCCAGCAGTGCAGGGGAGTATGAGCTGAACACTGAAGCTTTCTTT. Encoded protein: CASSAGEYELNTEAFF.

V is TRBV28 and J is TRBJ1-5, with 8 bases aligning to TRBD1. Trimming took 5 bases from V and 2 from J; bases not matched to a gene: 5. Germline V gene sequence: CDR1 MDHEN, CDR2 SYDVKM. The CDR3 extends over 15 amino acids. The CDR3 DNA reads as TGTGCCAGCAGTCCAGAGGGACAGGGCAATCAGCCCCAGCATTTT. Translation gives CASSPEGQGNQPQHF.

This clone was recorded a few times. The chain combines TRBV5-1 with TRBJ2-5; 12 bases map to TRBD1. V dropped 3 bases and J dropped 5; count of bases not matched to a gene: 8. Germline V gene sequence: CDR1 SGHRS, CDR2 YFSETQ. The CDR3 runs to 16 residues. The CDR3 region has the DNA TGCGCCAGCAGCTCACCGGGACAGGGGGCAGGGGAGACCCAGTACTTC. Its translation: CASSSPGQGAGETQYF.

This chain connects TRBV2 to TRBJ2-3, with D possibly matching TRBD2 (6 bases). Germline loops: CDR1 SNHLY, CDR2 FYNNEI. Trimming removed 6 bases at V and 6 bases at J, with 16 bases between. This CDR3 is built from 14 residues. The DNA of the CDR3 is TGTGCCAGCAGGGCCGAGACTAGTGGTGATACGCAGTATTTT. Its protein is CASRAETSGDTQYF.

This clone was picked up a small number of times. The J gene is TRBJ2-2, the V gene TRBV19, with 11 bases that match TRBD1. With V trimmed by 4 bases and J by 4 bases, 5 bases remained unmatched. This CDR3 spans 16 amino acids. In germline, CDR1 is LNHDA, CDR2 SQIVND (reference sequence). The CDR3 protein is CASSTGQGAGTGELFF. The CDR3 DNA follows: TGTGCCAGTAGTACCGGACAGGGGGCCGGCACCGGGGAGCTGTTTTTT.